Given below is one TCR beta chain in context. The antigen remains unidentified. Systemic immunosuppression or a history of autoimmune disease excluded patients. This sample was included in a study of OX40 agonist ivuxolimab in advanced cancers. Study summary: The treatment was a fully human IgG2 OX40 agonist, ivuxolimab. Prior therapy, whether anti-PD-1, anti-PD-L1 or anti-CTLA-4, was allowed, and 40% had some.

The repertoire was sequenced with immunoSEQ multiplex PCR; TCRdb's copy has only in-frame clones and lacks some. The sample holds more than 15,000 clones; roughly 70% are singletons and the top ten take over 25%. Study results and limitations: At doses 0.1 to 3.0 mg/kg, CD4+ and CD8+ clones expanded.

CDR1 is LGHNA and CDR2 is YNFKEQ in the germline V gene. This CDR3 is 14 amino acids long. V dropped 0 bases and J dropped 5 bases, with 7 bases sitting between them. The sequencing here drew on CD4+ or CD8+ T cells sorted from blood, taken in a trial of the OX40 agonist ivuxolimab. The chain uses TRBV4-2 and TRBJ2-2, with D possibly TRBD1 on 6 matching bases. The TCR sequence derives from an adult with an advanced solid tumor such as melanoma, head and neck, liver or kidney cancer. CDR3 nucleotide sequence: TGTGCCAGCAGCCAAGACCAGGGGACCGGGGAGCTGTTTTTT. Translating gives CASSQDQGTGELFF.